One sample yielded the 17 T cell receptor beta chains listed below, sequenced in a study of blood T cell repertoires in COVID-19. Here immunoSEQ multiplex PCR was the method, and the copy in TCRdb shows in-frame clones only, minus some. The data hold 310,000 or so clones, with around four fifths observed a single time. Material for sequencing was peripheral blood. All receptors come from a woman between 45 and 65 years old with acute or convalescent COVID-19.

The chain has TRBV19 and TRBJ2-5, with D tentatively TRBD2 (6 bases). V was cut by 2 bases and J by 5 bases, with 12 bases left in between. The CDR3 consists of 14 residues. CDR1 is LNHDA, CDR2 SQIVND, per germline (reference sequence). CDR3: CASSIYPAGETQYF. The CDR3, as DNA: TGTGCCAGTAGTATATACCCGGCGGGGGAGACCCAGTACTTC.

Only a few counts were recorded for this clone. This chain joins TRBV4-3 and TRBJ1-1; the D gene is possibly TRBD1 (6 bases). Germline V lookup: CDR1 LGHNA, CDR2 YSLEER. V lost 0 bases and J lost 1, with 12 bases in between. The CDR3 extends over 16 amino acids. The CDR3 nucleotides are TGCGCCAGCAGCCAAGATCTTATACAGGGGAACACTGAAGCTTTCTTT. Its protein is CASSQDLIQGNTEAFF.

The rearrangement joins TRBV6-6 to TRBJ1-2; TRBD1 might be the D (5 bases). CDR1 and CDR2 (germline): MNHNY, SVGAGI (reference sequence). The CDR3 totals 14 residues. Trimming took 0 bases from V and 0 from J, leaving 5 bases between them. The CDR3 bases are TGTGCCAGCAGTTACTCGACAGCTAACTATGGCTACACCTTC. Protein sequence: CASSYSTANYGYTF.

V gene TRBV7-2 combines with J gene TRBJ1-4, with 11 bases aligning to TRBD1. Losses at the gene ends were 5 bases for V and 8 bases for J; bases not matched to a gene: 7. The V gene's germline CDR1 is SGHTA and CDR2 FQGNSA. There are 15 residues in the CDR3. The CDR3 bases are TGTGCCAGCAGCCTCGGACAGGGGGCGGGGGAAAAACTGTTTTTT. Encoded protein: CASSLGQGAGEKLFF. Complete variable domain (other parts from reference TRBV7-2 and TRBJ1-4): GAGVSQSPSNKVTEKGKDVELRCDPISGHTALYWYRQSLGQGLEFLIYFQGNSAPDKSGLPSDRFSAERTGGSVSTLTIQRTQQEDSAVYLCASSLGQGAGEKLFFGSGTQLSVL.

The CDR3 sequence is CASSLESGHTYNEQFF. The CDR3 nucleotides read TGTGCCAGCAGCTTAGAGTCAGGGCACACTTACAATGAGCAGTTCTTC. V usage is TRBV7-2 and J usage is TRBJ2-1; D perhaps matches TRBD1 (5 bases). The CDR3 is 16 amino acids. Germline V CDR1 and CDR2: SGHTA, FQGNSA. Trimming stripped 1 base from V and 4 bases from J, with 14 bases between.

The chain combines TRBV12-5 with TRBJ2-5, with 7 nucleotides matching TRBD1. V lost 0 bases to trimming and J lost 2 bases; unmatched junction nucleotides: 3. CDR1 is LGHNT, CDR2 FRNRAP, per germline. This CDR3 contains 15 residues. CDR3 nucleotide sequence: TGTGCTAGTGGTTTGGTACGGGGACAGCAAGAGACCCAGTACTTC. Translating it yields CASGLVRGQQETQYF.

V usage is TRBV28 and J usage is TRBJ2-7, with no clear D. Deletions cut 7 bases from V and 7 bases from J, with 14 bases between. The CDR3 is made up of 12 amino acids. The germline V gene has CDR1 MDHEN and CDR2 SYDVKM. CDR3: CASTPTPTEQYF. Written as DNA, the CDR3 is TGTGCCAGCACGCCTACGCCTACGGAGCAGTACTTC.

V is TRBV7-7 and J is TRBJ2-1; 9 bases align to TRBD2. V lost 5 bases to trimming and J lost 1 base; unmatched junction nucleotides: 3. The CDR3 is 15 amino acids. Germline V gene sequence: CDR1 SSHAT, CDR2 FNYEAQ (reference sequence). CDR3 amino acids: CASSLLAGSYNEQFF. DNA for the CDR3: TGTGCCAGCAGCCTCCTAGCGGGGTCCTACAATGAGCAGTTCTTC.

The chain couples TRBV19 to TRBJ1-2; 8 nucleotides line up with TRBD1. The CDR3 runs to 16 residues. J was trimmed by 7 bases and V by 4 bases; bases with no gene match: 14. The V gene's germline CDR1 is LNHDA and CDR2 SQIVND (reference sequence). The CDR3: CASSNPRDRIDGGYTF. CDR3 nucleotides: TGTGCCAGTAGTAATCCCCGGGACAGGATAGATGGTGGCTACACCTTC.

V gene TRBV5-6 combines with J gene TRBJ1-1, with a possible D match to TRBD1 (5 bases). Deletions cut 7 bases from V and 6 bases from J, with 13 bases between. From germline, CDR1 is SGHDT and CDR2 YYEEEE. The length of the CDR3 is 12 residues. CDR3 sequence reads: CASSQGTPEAFF. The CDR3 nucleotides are TGTGCCAGCTCCCAGGGTACCCCTGAAGCTTTCTTT.

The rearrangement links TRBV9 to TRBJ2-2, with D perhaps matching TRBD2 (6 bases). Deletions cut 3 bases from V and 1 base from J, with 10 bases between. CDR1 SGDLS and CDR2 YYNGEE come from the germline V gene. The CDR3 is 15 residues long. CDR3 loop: CASSGGGKNTGELFF. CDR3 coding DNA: TGTGCCAGCAGCGGAGGAGGGAAGAACACCGGGGAGCTGTTTTTT.

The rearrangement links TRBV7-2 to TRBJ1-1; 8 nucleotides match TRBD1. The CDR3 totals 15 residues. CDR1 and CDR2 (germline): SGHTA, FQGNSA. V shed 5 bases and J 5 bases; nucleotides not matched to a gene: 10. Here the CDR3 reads CASSLQTGAGTEAFF. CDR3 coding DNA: TGTGCCAGCAGCCTCCAGACAGGGGCGGGAACTGAAGCTTTCTTT.

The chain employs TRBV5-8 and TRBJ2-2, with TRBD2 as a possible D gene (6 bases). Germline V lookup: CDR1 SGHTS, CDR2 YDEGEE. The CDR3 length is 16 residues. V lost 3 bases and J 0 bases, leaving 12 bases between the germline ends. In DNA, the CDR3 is TGTGCCAGCAGCTCCGGGAGCTCTCCGAACACCGGGGAGCTGTTTTTT. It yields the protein CASSSGSSPNTGELFF.

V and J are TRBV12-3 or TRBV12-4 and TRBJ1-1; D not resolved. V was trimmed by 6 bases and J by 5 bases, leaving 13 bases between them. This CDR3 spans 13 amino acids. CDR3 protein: CASRWRDKTEAFF. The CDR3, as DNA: TGTGCCAGCAGATGGAGGGATAAGACTGAAGCTTTCTTT.

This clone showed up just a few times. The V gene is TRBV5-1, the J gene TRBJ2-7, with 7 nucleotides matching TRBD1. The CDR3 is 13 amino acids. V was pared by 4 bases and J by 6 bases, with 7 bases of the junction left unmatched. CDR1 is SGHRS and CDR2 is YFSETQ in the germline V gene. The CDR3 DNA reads TGCGCCAGCAGCATTACAGGGGCTGGCGAGCAGTACGTC. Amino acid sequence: CASSITGAGEQYV.

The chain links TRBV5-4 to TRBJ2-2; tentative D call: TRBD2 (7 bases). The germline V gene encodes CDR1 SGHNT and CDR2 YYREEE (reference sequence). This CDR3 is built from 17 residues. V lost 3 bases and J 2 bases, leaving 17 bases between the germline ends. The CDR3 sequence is CASSSVGGGRNTGELFF. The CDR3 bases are TGTGCCAGCAGCTCCGTTGGGGGGGGCCGAAACACCGGGGAGCTGTTTTTT. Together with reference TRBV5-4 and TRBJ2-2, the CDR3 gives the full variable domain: ETGVTQSPTHLIKTRGQQVTLRCSSQSGHNTVSWYQQALGQGPQFIFQYYREEENGRGNFPPRFSGLQFPNYSSELNVNALELDDSALYLCASSSVGGGRNTGELFFGEGSRLTVL.

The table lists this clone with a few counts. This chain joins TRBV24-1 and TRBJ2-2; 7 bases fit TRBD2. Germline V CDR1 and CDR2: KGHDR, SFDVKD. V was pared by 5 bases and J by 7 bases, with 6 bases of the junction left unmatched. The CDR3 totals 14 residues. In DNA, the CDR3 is TGTGCCACCAGTGGCAGCGGGAACGACGGGGAGCTGTTTTTT. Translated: CATSGSGNDGELFF.